This T cell receptor (beta chain) is drawn from a study of blood T cell repertoires in COVID-19. Study overall: The United States, Italy and Spain provided the acute and convalescent COVID-19 samples. Sources were T cells, B-cell-depleted T cells, or PBMCs; the material itself was cDNA or gDNA.

Authors' analysis steps: The assay estimated nucleated cells by amplifying reference gene primers. Libraries were prepared by immunoSEQ multiplex PCR; TCRdb keeps only in-frame clonotypes and omits some of them. V, J and clone size are taken as reported in that table, and D and trimming were inferred from the DNA itself. The sample holds around 200,000 clones, about nine tenths seen once. This CDR3 is built from 16 residues. Per the germline V gene, CDR1 is SGHRS and CDR2 is YFSETQ. Trimming cost V 3 bases and J 5 bases; bases outside gene matches: 11. Sequences were obtained from peripheral blood. J is TRBJ1-1 and V is TRBV5-1, with 9 bases matching TRBD1. The source is a woman aged 60 to 75 with COVID-19, enrolled during active disease. As DNA, the CDR3 is TGCGCCAGCAGCTCTGGGACAGGGATAAGAGGGACTGAAGCTTTCTTT. As protein: CASSSGTGIRGTEAFF.